This section outlines one T cell receptor beta chain sequence together with its context. These data belong to a study of blood T cell repertoires in COVID-19. Study in general: There were acute and convalescent COVID-19 samples, and they came from the United States, Italy and Spain. Sample material is recorded as cDNA or gDNA derived from T cells, B-cell-depleted T cells, or PBMCs.

As originally analysed: Amplification from reference gene primers served as the basis for estimated nucleated cell counts. The table came from immunoSEQ multiplex PCR; TCRdb's copy has only in-frame clones and leaves some out. V, J and clone size were drawn from that table, and D and trimming were deduced from the DNA. Of about 250,000 clones in the sample, about 82% are singletons; the top ten hold 5% to 8%. The sequenced material came from peripheral blood. The source of this sequence is a woman aged 60-70 years with active or convalescent COVID-19.

CDR3 sequence reads: CASSQVGEETQYF. The CDR3 DNA is TGTGCCAGCAGTCAAGTCGGAGAAGAGACCCAGTACTTC. The J gene is TRBJ2-5, the V gene TRBV7-9; unclear D gene. The germline gives CDR1 SEHNR, CDR2 FQNEAQ (reference sequence). The V and J ends lost 6 bases and 3 bases respectively, with 11 bases between them. The CDR3 totals 13 residues.